This T cell receptor beta chain was identified during a study of blood T cells in healthy people across ages. Findings of the study overall: The diversity estimates, figures obtained from one million T cells, were considered underestimates. Donors of long life had a larger count of naive CD4+ cells and greater diversity than aged donors.

As to this clonotype: Its antigen is as yet unknown.

Total RNA was isolated from each sample in quantities of at least 5.5 micrograms. The CDR3 length is 15 residues. Between the trimmed V and J ends, which lost 4 bases and 4 bases, there was a span of 17 bases. Germline values: CDR1 SGHDT, CDR2 YYEEEE. The second PCR ran roughly 7 to 12 cycles with a sample-barcoded 5' primer and J-beta primers. CDR3-containing paired-end reads numbering at least 2.5 million came from each sample. Each CDR3 protein gets one entry after TCRdb re-called the 5' RACE reads with MiXCR. The data contain 1.2 million to 1.5 million distinct CDR3 sequences, approximately 38% of them singletons.

The material sequenced was blood. This receptor was identified in a woman younger than 35 in good health. V gene TRBV5-6 combines with J gene TRBJ1-2, with a possible D match to TRBD1 (6 bases). Here the CDR3 reads CASSGGSRGSYGYTF. Written as DNA, the CDR3 is TGTGCCAGCAGCGGAGGGTCCAGGGGCTCCTATGGCTACACCTTC.